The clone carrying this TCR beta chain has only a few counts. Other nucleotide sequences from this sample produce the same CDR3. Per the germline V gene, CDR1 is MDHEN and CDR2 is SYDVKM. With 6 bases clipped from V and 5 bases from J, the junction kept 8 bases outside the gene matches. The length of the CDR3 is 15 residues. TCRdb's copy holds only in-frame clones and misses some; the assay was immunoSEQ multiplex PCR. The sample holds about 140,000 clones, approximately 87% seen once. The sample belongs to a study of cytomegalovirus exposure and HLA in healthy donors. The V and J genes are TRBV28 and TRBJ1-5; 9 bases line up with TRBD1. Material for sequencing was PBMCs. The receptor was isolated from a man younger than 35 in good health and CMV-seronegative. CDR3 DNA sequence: TGTGCCAGCAGCCAAGACAGGGGGATCGATCAGCCCCAGCATTTT. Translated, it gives CASSQDRGIDQPQHF.